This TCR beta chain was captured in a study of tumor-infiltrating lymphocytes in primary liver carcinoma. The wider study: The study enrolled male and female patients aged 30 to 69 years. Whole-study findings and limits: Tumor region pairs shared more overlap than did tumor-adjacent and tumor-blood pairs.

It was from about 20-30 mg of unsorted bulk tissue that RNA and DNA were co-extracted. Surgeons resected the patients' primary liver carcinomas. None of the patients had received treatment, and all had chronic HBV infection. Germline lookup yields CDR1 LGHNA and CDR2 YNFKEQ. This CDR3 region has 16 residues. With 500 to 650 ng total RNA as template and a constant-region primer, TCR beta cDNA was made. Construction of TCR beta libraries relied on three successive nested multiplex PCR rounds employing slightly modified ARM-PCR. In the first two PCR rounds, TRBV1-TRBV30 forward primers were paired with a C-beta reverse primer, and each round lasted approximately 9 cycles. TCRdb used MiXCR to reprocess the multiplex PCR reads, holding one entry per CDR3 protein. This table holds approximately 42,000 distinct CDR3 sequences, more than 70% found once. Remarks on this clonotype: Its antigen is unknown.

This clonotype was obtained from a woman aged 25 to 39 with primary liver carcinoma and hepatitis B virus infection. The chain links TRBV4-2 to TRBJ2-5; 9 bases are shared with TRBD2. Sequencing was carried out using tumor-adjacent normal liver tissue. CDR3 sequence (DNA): TGTACCATCAGCCCACCTAGCGGGACCCTTCAAGAGACCCAGTACTTC. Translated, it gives CTISPPSGTLQETQYF.